This T cell receptor (delta chain) originates from a study of gamma-delta chains in newborns, infants, children. Overall study context: Innate gammadelta T cells reportedly expand polyclonally right after birth, driven by microbial exposure, per the title.

TCRdb re-called the reads via CATT. The repertoire consists of 8,500 to 13,000 delta-chain clones, with 9% to 10% occurring once and the leading ten covering 8% to 10%. The germline V gene has CDR1 GEAIGNYY and CDR2 EKD. V lost 0 bases and J lost 0, with 11 bases in between. CDR3 length equals 18 residues. This clone has more than one count but fewer than ten. At the DNA level, this CDR3 is encoded by other sequences in the same sample as well. This sequence originates from a child who was a newborn, infant or young child, either healthy, febrile or measles-vaccinated (not recorded which). Sequenced material: blood. This chain uses TRDV2 with TRDJ3; D call uncertain. Here the CDR3 reads CACDTLRTSSWDTRQMFF. DNA of the CDR3: TGTGCCTGTGACACCCTGCGGACAAGCTCCTGGGACACCCGACAGATGTTTTTC.